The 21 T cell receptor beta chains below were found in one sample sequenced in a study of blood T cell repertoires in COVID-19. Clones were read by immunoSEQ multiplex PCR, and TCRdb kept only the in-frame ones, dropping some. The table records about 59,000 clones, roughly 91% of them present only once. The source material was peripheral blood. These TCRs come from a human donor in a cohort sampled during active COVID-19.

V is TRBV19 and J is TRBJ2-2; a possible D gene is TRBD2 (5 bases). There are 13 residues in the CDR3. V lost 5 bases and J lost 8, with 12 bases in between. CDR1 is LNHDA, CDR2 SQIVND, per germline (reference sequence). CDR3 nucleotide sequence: TGTGCCAGTAGTGAGTGGGGAGCGGGGGAGCTGTTTTTT. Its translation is CASSEWGAGELFF.

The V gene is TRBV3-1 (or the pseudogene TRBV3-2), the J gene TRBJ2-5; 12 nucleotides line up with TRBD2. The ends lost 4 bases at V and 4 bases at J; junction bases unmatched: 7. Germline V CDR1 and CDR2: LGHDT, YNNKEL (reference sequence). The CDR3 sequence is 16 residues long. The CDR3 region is CASSPLRLAGVETQYF. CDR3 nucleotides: TGTGCCAGCAGCCCACTCCGACTAGCGGGAGTAGAGACCCAGTACTTC.

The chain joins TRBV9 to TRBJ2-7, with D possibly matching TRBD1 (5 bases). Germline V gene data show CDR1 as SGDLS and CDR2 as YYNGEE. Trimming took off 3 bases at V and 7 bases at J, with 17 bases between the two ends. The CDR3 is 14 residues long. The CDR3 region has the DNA TGTGCCAGCAGCGCAGGGCTAGTGTGGGGAGAGCAGTACTTC. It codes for CASSAGLVWGEQYF.

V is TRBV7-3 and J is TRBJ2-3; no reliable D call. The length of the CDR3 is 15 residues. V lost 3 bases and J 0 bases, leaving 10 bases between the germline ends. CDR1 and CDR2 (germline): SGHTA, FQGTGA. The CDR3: CASSFRRTSTDTQYF. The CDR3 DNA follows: TGTGCCAGCAGCTTTAGGAGAACTAGCACAGATACGCAGTATTTT.

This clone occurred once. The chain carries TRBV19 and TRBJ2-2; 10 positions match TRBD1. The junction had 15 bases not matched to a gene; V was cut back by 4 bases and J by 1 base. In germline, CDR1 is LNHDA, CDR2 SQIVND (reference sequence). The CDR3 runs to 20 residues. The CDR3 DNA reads TGTGCCAGTAGTACCTTGGGTTTAGGCCGGGACAGGGGGAACACCGGGGAGCTGTTTTTT. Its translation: CASSTLGLGRDRGNTGELFF.

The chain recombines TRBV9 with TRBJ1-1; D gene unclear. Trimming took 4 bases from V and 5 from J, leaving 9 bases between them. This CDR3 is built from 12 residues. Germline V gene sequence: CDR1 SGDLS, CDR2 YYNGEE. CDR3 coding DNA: TGTGCCAGCAGCTATACGGGGACTGAAGCTTTCTTT. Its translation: CASSYTGTEAFF.

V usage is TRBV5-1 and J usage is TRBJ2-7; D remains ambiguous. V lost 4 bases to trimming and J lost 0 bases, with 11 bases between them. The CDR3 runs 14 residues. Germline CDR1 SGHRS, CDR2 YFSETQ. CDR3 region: CASSAAASSYEQYF. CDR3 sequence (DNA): TGCGCCAGCAGCGCGGCGGCAAGCTCCTACGAGCAGTACTTC.

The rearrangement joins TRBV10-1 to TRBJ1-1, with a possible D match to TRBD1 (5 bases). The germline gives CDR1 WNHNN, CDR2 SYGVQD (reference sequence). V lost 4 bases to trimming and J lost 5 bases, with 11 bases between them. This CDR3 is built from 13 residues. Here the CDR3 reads CASSVGGVTEAFF. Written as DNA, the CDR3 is TGCGCCAGCAGTGTGGGGGGGGTGACTGAAGCTTTCTTT.

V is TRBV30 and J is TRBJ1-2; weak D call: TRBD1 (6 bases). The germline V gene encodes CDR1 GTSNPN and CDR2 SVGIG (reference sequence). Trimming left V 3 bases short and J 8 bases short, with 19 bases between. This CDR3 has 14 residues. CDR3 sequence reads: CAWSQSTGFNGYTF. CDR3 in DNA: TGTGCCTGGAGCCAATCAACAGGGTTTAACGGCTACACCTTC.

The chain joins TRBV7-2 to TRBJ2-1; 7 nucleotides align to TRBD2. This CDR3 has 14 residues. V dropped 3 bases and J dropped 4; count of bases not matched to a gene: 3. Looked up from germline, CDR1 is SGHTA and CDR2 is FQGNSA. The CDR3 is CASSFLAEYNEQFF. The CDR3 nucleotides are TGTGCCAGCAGCTTTCTAGCGGAGTACAATGAGCAGTTCTTC.

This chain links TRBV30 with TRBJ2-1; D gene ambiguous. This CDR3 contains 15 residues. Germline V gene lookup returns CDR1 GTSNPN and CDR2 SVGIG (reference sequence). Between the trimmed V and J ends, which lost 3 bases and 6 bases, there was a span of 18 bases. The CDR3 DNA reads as TGTGCCTGGAGCCCCCCTTGGCTAGTAGGCAATGAGCAGTTCTTC. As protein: CAWSPPWLVGNEQFF.

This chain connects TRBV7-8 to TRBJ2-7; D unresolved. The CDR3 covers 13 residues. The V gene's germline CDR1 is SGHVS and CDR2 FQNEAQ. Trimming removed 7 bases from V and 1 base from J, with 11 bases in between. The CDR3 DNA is TGTGCCAGCACCCTCAGTGGTTCCTACGAGCAGTACTTC. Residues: CASTLSGSYEQYF.

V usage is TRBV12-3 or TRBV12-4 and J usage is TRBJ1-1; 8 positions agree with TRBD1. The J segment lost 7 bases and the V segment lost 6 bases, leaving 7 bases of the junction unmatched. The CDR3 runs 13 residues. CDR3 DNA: TGTGCCAGCAGCTACGGACAGGGCCTTGAAGCTTTCTTT. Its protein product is CASSYGQGLEAFF.

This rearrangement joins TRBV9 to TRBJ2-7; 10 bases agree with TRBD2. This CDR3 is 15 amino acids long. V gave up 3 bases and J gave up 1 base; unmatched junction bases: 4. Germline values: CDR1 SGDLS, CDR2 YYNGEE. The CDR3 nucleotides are TGTGCCAGCAGCGCCGGGACTAGCGCGTCCTACGAGCAGTACTTC. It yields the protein CASSAGTSASYEQYF. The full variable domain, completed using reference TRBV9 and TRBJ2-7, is DSGVTQTPKHLITATGQRVTLRCSPRSGDLSVYWYQQSLDQGLQFLIQYYNGEERAKGNILERFSAQQFPDLHSELNLSSLELGDSALYFCASSAGTSASYEQYFGPGTRLTVT.

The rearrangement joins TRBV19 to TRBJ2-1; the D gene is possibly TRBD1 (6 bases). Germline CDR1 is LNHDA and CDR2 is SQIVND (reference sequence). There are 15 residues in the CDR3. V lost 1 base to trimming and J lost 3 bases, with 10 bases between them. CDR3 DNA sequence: TGTGCCAGTAGTATAGCAGGGGTAGGCTACAATGAGCAGTTCTTC. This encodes CASSIAGVGYNEQFF. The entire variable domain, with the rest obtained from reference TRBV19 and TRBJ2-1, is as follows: DGGITQSPKYLFRKEGQNVTLSCEQNLNHDAMYWYRQDPGQGLRLIYYSQIVNDFQKGDIAEGYSVSREKKESFPLTVTSAQKNPTAFYLCASSIAGVGYNEQFFGPGTRLTVL.

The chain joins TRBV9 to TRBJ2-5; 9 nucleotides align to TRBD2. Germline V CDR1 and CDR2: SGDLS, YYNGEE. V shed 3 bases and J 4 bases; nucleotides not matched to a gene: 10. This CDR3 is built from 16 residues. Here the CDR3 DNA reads TGTGCCAGCAGCGACAAACTAGCGGGTGGCATAGAGACCCAGTACTTC. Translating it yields CASSDKLAGGIETQYF.

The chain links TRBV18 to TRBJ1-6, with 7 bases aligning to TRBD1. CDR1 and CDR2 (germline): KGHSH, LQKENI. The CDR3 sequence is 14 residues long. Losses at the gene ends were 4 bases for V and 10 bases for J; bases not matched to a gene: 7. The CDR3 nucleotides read TGTGCCAGCTCACACAACAGGGGAAACTCACCCCTCCACTTT. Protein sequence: CASSHNRGNSPLHF.

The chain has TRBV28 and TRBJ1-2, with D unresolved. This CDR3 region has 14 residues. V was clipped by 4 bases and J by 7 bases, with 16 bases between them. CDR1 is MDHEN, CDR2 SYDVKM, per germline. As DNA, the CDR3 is TGTGCCAGCAGTTCTCCATCAGGTGGTGGTGGCTACACCTTC. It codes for CASSSPSGGGGYTF.

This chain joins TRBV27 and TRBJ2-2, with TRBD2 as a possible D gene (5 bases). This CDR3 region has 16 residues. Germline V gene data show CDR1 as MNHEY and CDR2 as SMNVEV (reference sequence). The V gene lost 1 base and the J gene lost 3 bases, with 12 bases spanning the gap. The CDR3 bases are TGTGCCAGCAGTTTATTACAAGCGGTGGACACCGGGGAGCTGTTTTTT. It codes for CASSLLQAVDTGELFF.

The CDR3 here is CASSLDLVIQETQYF. Written as DNA, the CDR3 is TGTGCCAGCAGCTTGGACTTAGTTATCCAAGAGACCCAGTACTTC. The genes are TRBV5-4 and TRBJ2-5; D call uncertain. The CDR3 runs 15 residues. The ends were cut back, 0 bases at V and 1 base at J, with 10 bases in the middle. Germline V gene data show CDR1 as SGHNT and CDR2 as YYREEE (reference sequence).

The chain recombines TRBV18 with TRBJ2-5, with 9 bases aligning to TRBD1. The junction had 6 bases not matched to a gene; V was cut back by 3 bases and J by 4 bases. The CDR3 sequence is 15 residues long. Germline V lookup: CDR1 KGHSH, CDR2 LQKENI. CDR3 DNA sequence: TGTGCCAGCTCACCCGGGACAGGGTCATCAGAGACCCAGTACTTC. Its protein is CASSPGTGSSETQYF.